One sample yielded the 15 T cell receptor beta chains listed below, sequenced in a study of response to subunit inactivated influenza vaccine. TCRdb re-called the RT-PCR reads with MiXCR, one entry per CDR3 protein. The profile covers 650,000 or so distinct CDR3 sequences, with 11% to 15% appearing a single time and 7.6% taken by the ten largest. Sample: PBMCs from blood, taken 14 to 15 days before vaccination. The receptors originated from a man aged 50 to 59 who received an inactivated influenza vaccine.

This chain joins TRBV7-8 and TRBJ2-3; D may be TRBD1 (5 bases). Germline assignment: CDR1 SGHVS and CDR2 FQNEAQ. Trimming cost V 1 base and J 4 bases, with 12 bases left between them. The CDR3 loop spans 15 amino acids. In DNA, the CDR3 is TGTGCCAGCAGCTTAGTCGGCTTAGGGGCAGATACGCAGTATTTT. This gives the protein CASSLVGLGADTQYF.

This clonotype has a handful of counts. The CDR3 is CASRRGQLQETQYF. CDR3 DNA: TGTGCCAGCCGAAGGGGACAGCTGCAAGAGACCCAGTACTTC. This chain connects TRBV28 to TRBJ2-5, with 7 positions matching TRBD1. The CDR3 contains 14 residues. In germline, CDR1 is MDHEN, CDR2 SYDVKM. V was pared by 8 bases and J by 2 bases, with 8 bases of the junction left unmatched.

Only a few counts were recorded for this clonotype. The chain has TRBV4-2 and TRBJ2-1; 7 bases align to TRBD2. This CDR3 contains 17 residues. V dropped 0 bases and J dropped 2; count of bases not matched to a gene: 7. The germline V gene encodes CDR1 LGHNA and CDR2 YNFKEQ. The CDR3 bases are TGTGCCAGCAGCCAAGAATTTAATGGACTAGCCTACAATGAGCAGTTCTTC. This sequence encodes CASSQEFNGLAYNEQFF.

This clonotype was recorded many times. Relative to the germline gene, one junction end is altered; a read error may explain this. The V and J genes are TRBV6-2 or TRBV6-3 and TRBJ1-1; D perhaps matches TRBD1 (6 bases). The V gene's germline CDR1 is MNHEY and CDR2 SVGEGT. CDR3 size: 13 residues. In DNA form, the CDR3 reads TGCGCCAGCAGCTACAGGGTAGGGACTGAAGCTTTCTTT. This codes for CASSYRVGTEAFF.

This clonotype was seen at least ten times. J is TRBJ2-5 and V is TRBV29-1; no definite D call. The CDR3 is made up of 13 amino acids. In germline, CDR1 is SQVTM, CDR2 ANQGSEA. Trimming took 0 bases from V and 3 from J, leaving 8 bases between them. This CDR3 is CSVEDWTEETQYF. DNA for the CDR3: TGCAGCGTTGAAGATTGGACGGAAGAGACCCAGTACTTC. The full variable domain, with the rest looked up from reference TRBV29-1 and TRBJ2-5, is SAVISQKPSRDICQRGTSLTIQCQVDSQVTMMFWYRQQPGQSLTLIATANQGSEATYESGFVIDKFPISRPNLTFSTLTVSNMSPEDSSIYLCSVEDWTEETQYFGPGTRLLVL.

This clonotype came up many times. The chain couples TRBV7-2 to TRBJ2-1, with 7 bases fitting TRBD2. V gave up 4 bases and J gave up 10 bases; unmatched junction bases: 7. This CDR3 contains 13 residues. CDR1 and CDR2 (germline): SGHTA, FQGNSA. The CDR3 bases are TGTGCCAGCAGCTCCCTCGCGGGACTAGAGCAGTTCTTC. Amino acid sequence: CASSSLAGLEQFF.

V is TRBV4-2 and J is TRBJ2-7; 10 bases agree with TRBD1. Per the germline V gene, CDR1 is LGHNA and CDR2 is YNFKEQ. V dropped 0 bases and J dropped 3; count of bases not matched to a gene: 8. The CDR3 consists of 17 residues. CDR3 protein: CASSQDSLDRGLYEQYF. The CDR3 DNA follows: TGTGCCAGCAGCCAAGATTCCCTTGACAGGGGGCTCTACGAGCAGTACTTC.

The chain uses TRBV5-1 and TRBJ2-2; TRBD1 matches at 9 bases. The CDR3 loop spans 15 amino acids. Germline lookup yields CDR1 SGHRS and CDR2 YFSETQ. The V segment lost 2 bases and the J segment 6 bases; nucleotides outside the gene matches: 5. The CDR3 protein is CASSFGQGTAGELFF. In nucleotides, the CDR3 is TGCGCCAGCAGCTTCGGACAGGGGACCGCCGGGGAGCTGTTTTTT.

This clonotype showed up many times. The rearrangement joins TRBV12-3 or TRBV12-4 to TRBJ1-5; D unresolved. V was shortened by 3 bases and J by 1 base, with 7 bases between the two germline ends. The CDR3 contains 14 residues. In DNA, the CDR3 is TGTGCCAGCAGTTTGTGGGTGAGCAATCAGCCCCAGCATTTT. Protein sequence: CASSLWVSNQPQHF.

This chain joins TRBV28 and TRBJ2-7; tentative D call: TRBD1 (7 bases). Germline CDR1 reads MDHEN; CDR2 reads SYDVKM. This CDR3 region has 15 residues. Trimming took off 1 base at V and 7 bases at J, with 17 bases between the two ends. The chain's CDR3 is CASSLSGGGRGEQYF. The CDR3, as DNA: TGTGCCAGCAGTTTATCCGGAGGGGGCCGAGGGGAGCAGTACTTC.

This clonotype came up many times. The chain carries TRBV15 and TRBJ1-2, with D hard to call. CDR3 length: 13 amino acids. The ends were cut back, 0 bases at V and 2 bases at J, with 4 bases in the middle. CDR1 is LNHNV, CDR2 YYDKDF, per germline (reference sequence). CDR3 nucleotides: TGTGCCACCAGCAGAGATCGAAACTATGGCTACACCTTC. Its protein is CATSRDRNYGYTF.

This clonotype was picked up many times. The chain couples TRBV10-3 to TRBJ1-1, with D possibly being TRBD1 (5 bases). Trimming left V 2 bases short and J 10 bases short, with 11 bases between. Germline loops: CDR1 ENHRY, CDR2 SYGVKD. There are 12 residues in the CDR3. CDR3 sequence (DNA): TGTGCCATCAGTGAGCCTCAAAGGGGAGCTTTCTTT. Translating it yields CAISEPQRGAFF.

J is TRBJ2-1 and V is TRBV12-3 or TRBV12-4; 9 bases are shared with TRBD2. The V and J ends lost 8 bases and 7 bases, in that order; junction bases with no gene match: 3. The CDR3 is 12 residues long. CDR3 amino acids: CASRLAVNEQFF. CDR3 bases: TGTGCCAGCCGACTAGCGGTAAATGAGCAGTTCTTC.

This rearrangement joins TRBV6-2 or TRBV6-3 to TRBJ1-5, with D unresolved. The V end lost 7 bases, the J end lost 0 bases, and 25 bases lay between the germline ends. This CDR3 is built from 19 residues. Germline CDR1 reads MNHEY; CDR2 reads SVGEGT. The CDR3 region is CASIILAFVCDYSNQPQHF. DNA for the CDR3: TGTGCCAGCATAATTCTTGCGTTCGTCTGTGATTATAGCAATCAGCCCCAGCATTTT.

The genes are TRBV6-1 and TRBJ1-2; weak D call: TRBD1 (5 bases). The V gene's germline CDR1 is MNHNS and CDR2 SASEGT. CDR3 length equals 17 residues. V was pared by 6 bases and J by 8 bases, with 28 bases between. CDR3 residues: CASSPGWREGSGRGYTF. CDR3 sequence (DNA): TGTGCCAGCAGCCCGGGATGGAGGGAGGGATCGGGGCGCGGCTACACCTTC.